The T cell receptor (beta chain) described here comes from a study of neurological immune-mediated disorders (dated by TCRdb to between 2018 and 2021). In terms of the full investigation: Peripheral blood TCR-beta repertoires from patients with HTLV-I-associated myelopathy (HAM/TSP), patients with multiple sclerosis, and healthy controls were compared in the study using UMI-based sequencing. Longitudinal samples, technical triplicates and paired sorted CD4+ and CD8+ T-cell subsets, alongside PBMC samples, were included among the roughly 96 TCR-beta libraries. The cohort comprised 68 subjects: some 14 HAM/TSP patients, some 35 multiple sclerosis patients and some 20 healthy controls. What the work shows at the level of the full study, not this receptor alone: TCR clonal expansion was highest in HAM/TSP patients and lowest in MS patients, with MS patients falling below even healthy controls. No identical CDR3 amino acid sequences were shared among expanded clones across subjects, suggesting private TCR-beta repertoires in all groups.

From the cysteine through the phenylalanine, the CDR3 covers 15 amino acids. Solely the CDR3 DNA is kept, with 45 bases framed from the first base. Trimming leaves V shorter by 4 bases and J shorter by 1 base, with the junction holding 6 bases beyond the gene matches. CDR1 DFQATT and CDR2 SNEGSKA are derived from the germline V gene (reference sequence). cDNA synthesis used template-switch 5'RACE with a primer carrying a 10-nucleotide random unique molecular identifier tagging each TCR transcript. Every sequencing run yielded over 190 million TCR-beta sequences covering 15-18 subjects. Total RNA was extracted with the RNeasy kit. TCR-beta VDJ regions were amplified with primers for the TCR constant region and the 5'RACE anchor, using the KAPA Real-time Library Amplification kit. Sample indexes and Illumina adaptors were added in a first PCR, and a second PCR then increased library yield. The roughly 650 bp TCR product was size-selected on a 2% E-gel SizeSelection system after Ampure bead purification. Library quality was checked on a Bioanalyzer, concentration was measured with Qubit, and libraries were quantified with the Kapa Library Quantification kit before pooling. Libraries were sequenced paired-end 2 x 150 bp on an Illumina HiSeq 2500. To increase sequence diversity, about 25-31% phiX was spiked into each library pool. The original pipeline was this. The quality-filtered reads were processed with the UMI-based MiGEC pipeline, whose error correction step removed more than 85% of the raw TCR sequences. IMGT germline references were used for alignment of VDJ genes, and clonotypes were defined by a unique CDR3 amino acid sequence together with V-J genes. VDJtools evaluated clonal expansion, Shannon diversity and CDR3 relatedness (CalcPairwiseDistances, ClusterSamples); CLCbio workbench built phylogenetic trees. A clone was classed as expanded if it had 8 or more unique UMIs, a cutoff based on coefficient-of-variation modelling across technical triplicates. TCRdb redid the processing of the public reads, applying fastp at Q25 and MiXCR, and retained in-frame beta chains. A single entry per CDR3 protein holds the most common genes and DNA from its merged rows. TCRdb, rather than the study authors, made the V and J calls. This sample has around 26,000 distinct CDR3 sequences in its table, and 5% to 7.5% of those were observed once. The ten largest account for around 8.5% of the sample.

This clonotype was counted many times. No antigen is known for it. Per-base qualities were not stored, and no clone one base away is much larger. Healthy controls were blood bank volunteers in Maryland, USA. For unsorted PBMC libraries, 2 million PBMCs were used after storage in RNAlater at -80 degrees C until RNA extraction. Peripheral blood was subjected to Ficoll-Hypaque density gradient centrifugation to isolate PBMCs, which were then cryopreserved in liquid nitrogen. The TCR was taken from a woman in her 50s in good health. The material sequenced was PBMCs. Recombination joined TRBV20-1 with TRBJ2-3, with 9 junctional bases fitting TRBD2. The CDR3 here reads CSATLSGRGTDTQYF. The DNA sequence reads TGCAGTGCTACACTTAGCGGGAGAGGCACAGATACGCAGTATTTT.